Listed below are T cell receptor beta chains from one sample, sequenced in a study of beta chain features in type 1 diabetes. The protocol was immunoSEQ multiplex PCR, while the TCRdb copy is restricted to in-frame clones and leaves out a portion. The sample consists of nearly 250,000 clones, roughly an eighth of them appearing once. The sequenced sample consisted of naive CD4+ T cells from blood. These receptors were taken from a woman in her forties in good health. Both conserved end residues are part of each CDR3. The order of the fields is D gene, clone size, J gene, CDR3 length, V gene, CDR3 protein, CDR3 DNA. A D gene is named only where the DNA matches it firmly. Clone size, where shown, is once, few, many, or a class for clones that have expanded.

TRBD2 few TRBJ2-1 14 TRBV5-1 CASSPGGGGNEQFF TGCGCCAGCAGCCCCGGGGGGGGCGGCAATGAGCAGTTCTTC
NA few TRBJ2-2 20 TRBV4-3 CASSQGAGRGAPANTGELFF TGCGCCAGCAGCCAAGGGGCAGGCAGGGGTGCCCCCGCGAACACCGGGGAGCTGTTTTTT
TRBD1 few TRBJ2-7 14 TRBV7-2 CASSLLPETGGRYF TGTGCCAGCAGCTTATTACCGGAGACAGGGGGCAGGTACTTC
NA few TRBJ2-3 15 TRBV12-5 CASGLVTVGTDTQYF TGTGCTAGTGGTTTGGTAACCGTAGGCACAGATACGCAGTATTTT
TRBD1 once TRBJ2-4 20 TRBV4-2 CASSQEDSGQGPLAKNIQYF TGTGCCAGCAGCCAAGAGGATAGTGGACAGGGACCGTTAGCCAAAAACATTCAGTACTTC
TRBD1 few TRBJ1-2 13 TRBV7-2 CASSLDRGSGYTF TGTGCCAGCAGCTTGGACAGGGGCTCTGGCTACACCTTC
NA few TRBJ2-7 13 TRBV7-8 CASSLNRNYEQYF TGTGCCAGCAGCTTAAACAGGAACTACGAGCAGTACTTC
NA few TRBJ2-4 15 TRBV6-6 CASSGTLLAKNIQYF TGTGCCAGCAGTGGGACTCTACTAGCCAAAAACATTCAGTACTTC
NA NA TRBJ1-6 13 TRBV4-1 CASSQVNNSPLHF TGCGCCAGCAGCCAAGTCAATAATTCACCCCTCCACTTT
NA NA TRBJ1-5 14 TRBV2 CASSEARGSQPQHF TGTGCCAGCAGTGAAGCTCGGGGGAGCCAGCCCCAGCATTTT
NA few TRBJ2-4 18 TRBV7-2 CASSSARSLRGAKNIQYF TGTGCCAGCAGCTCCGCCCGATCCCTCAGGGGTGCCAAAAACATTCAGTACTTC
NA NA TRBJ2-3 15 TRBV2 CASSQQGLGTDTQYF TGTGCCAGCAGCCAACAGGGTTTGGGCACAGATACGCAGTATTTT
TRBD2 few TRBJ2-2 16 TRBV5-6 CASSLGLAGGTGELFF TGTGCCAGCAGCCTCGGACTAGCGGGGGGTACCGGGGAGCTGTTTTTT
NA NA TRBJ1-1 16 TRBV7-5 CVRSLGGRGRNTEAFF TGTGTCAGAAGCTTGGGGGGCAGGGGGCGGAACACTGAAGCTTTCTTT
TRBD1 NA TRBJ1-4 15 TRBV5-6 CASSLPTGRNEKLFF TGTGCCAGCAGCTTACCGACAGGGAGGAATGAAAAACTGTTTTTT
NA NA TRBJ1-1 14 TRBV5-4 CASSTDSRNTEAFF TGTGCCAGCAGCACGGACAGCCGGAACACTGAAGCTTTCTTT
NA NA TRBJ2-7 14 TRBV7-2 CASSLSALTYEQYF TGTGCCAGCAGCTTATCCGCACTAACCTACGAGCAGTACTTC
TRBD2 few TRBJ2-5 17 TRBV7-2 CASSLAFASGGGETQYF TGTGCCAGCAGCTTAGCTTTCGCTAGCGGGGGCGGCGAGACCCAGTACTTC
NA NA TRBJ1-2 13 TRBV29-1 CSVESVERYGYTF TGCAGCGTTGAGTCGGTGGAGAGGTATGGCTACACCTTC
NA NA TRBJ1-2 13 TRBV7-2 CASSRTPGLPTSF TGTGCCAGCAGTCGGACGCCCGGACTTCCAACCAGCTTC
NA NA TRBJ1-2 12 TRBV6-5 CASSYGPYGYTF TGTGCCAGCAGTTACGGGCCCTATGGCTACACCTTC
NA few TRBJ1-1 12 TRBV5-8 CASSHRRSEAFF TGTGCCAGCAGCCACCGAAGGAGCGAAGCTTTCTTT
NA few TRBJ2-3 14 TRBV5-1 CASSPTGDTDTQYF TGCGCCAGCAGCCCCACGGGTGATACAGATACGCAGTATTTT
TRBD1 NA TRBJ1-1 14 TRBV10-3 CALKTGIGITEAFF TGTGCCCTCAAGACAGGGATCGGGATCACTGAAGCTTTCTTT
TRBD1 NA TRBJ2-7 13 TRBV29-1 CSVDRQGTYEQYF TGCAGCGTGGATCGACAGGGTACCTACGAGCAGTACTTC
NA NA TRBJ2-6 15 TRBV6-5 CASSIQGSRANVLTF TGTGCCAGCAGTATCCAGGGTTCTAGGGCCAACGTCCTGACTTTC
TRBD1 few TRBJ2-2 15 TRBV6-6 CASRDRVVNTGELFF TGTGCCAGCAGAGACAGGGTAGTGAACACCGGGGAGCTGTTTTTT
TRBD1 NA TRBJ1-2 15 TRBV5-5 CASSPTGGLNYGYTF TGTGCCAGCAGTCCCACAGGGGGCCTTAACTATGGCTACACCTTC
TRBD1 NA TRBJ2-5 16 TRBV7-2 CASSLSGTGVSETQYF TGTGCCAGCAGCCTATCCGGGACAGGGGTTTCCGAGACCCAGTACTTC
NA NA TRBJ1-6 15 TRBV7-7 CASSPGHANWGPLHF TGTGCTAGCAGCCCCGGACACGCCAATTGGGGACCCCTCCACTTT
NA few TRBJ2-7 14 TRBV25-1 CASSAPQWRERQYF TGTGCCAGCAGCGCTCCACAATGGAGGGAGAGGCAGTACTTC
NA few TRBJ2-2 14 TRBV5-1 CASSGTTNTGELFF TGCGCCAGCAGCGGGACAACGAACACCGGGGAGCTGTTTTTT
NA few TRBJ2-4 18 TRBV5-1 CASSLGQVGVEAKNIQYF TGCGCCAGCAGCTTGGGTCAGGTCGGGGTCGAAGCCAAAAACATTCAGTACTTC
NA NA TRBJ2-3 14 TRBV10-1 CASSWDSLTDTQYF TGCGCCAGCAGTTGGGACTCCCTCACAGATACGCAGTATTTT
NA NA TRBJ1-2 14 TRBV2 CASSEMTATYGYTF TGTGCCAGCAGTGAGATGACAGCGACCTATGGCTACACCTTC
NA few TRBJ1-4 15 TRBV4-1 CASSQDGSLVGKLFF TGCGCCAGCAGCCAAGACGGGAGTTTAGTTGGAAAACTGTTTTTT
TRBD1 few TRBJ2-1 13 TRBV19 CASSQDRVNEQFF TGTGCCAGTAGCCAGGACAGGGTTAATGAGCAGTTCTTC
TRBD2 NA TRBJ2-3 16 TRBV5-1 CASKAGVQASTDTQYF TGCGCCAGCAAAGCGGGGGTCCAGGCTAGCACAGATACGCAGTATTTT
TRBD1 NA TRBJ1-3 16 TRBV5-6 CASSWRQGASGNTIYF TGTGCCAGCAGCTGGAGGCAGGGGGCTTCTGGAAACACCATATATTTT
TRBD2 few TRBJ2-1 16 TRBV5-1 CASSSNRGDRGDEQFF TGCGCCAGCAGCTCCAATCGTGGGGACCGGGGGGATGAGCAGTTCTTC
TRBD2 few TRBJ2-7 14 TRBV19 CASSSGGGSYEQYF TGTGCCAGTAGTTCCGGCGGGGGGTCCTACGAGCAGTACTTC
TRBD1 few TRBJ1-6 15 TRBV6-6 CASRRKTGDNSPLHF TGTGCCAGCAGGCGAAAAACAGGGGATAATTCACCCCTCCACTTT
TRBD2 few TRBJ2-1 15 TRBV7-2 CASSSLAGASNEQFF TGTGCCAGCAGCTCCCTAGCGGGGGCCTCCAATGAGCAGTTCTTC
NA NA TRBJ2-7 15 TRBV12-5 CASGSPGVTSYEQYF TGTGCTAGTGGTTCTCCGGGGGTCACCTCCTACGAGCAGTACTTC
NA NA TRBJ1-4 15 TRBV5-1 CASSFGGRAEEKLFF TGCGCCAGCAGCTTTGGTGGGCGAGCTGAGGAAAAACTGTTTTTT
TRBD1 NA TRBJ2-7 16 TRBV4-1 CASSQVLVGQGYEQYF TGCGCCAGCAGCCAAGTCCTAGTGGGACAGGGCTACGAGCAGTACTTC
TRBD2 NA TRBJ2-1 15 TRBV27 CASSFFSGGYNEQFF TGTGCCAGCAGTTTTTTTAGCGGGGGGTACAATGAGCAGTTCTTC
TRBD1 NA TRBJ2-1 13 TRBV19 CASSTGTGDEQFF TGTGCCAGTAGTACAGGGACAGGGGATGAGCAGTTCTTC
TRBD1 NA TRBJ2-5 16 TRBV5-1 CASSVGGQMGQETQYF TGCGCCAGCAGCGTTGGGGGACAGATGGGGCAAGAGACCCAGTACTTC
NA NA TRBJ2-1 13 TRBV7-2 CASSLVTANEQFF TGTGCCAGCAGCTTAGTGACAGCCAATGAGCAGTTCTTC
TRBD2 few TRBJ2-5 14 TRBV5-4 CASSLEIAGETQYF TGTGCCAGCAGCTTGGAAATAGCGGGAGAGACCCAGTACTTC
NA few TRBJ2-5 13 TRBV5-1 CASSSTGQETQYF TGCGCCAGCAGCTCGACGGGACAAGAGACCCAGTACTTC